This TCR beta chain was obtained from a study of cytomegalovirus exposure and HLA in healthy donors. Study-wide results and limits: Being productive about 87% or about 30% of the time was typical of most TCR beta V segments in an earlier analysis. As was reported, the classifier diagnosed cytomegalovirus status with high specificity and sensitivity.

As for this clone: Its antigen is not known.

The PCR was carried out with 60 Vbeta primers and 13 Jbeta primers. In the original workflow: Later work found around 85 million unique TCR beta chains, with approximately 12 million shared. Assay used: immunoSEQ multiplex PCR; TCRdb lists only in-frame clones, some missing. V and J calls plus clone size are reproduced from that table; the DNA served to infer D and trimming. The sample contains over 85,000 clones, around 76% of which appear only once. With 1 base clipped from V and 5 bases from J, the junction kept 9 bases outside the gene matches. Germline V CDR1 and CDR2: SGHRS, YFSETQ. This CDR3 is built from 17 residues.

The TCR originated in a young man in good health and CMV-seropositive. The gene calls are TRBV5-1 and TRBJ2-3; 11 nucleotides match TRBD1. Sequenced sample: PBMCs. For the CDR3, the DNA is TGCGCCAGCAGCTTGTACCCAGGACAGGGGGCCGGAGATACGCAGTATTTT. It yields the protein CASSLYPGQGAGDTQYF.